Each of the 23 T cell receptor beta chains below was sequenced from the same sample in a study of T cell repertoires in cytomegalovirus infection. TCRdb recomputed calls from the reads with MiXCR, one row per CDR3 protein. The repertoire includes around 500,000 distinct CDR3 sequences, approximately 40% of them detected once, and about two fifths sits in the top ten. These TCRs are of unknown antigen specificity. The material sequenced was cultured PBMCs, taken from culture after CMV antigen stimulation. These receptors were taken from a human donor in good health (CMV status not recorded). Some clones in this sample may be carry-over from other donors' samples.

The V gene is TRBV7-9, the J gene TRBJ2-2; 12 nucleotides line up with TRBD2. Germline V gives CDR1 SEHNR, CDR2 FQNEAQ (reference sequence). CDR3 length: 16 residues. The V segment lost 5 bases and the J segment 7 bases; nucleotides outside the gene matches: 8. CDR3 residues: CASSKRLAGDGGELFF. Here the CDR3 DNA reads TGTGCCAGCAGCAAACGACTAGCGGGAGATGGCGGGGAGCTGTTTTTT.

CDR3: CASSLVMNTGTGNTGELFF. For the CDR3, the DNA is TGTGCCAGCAGCTTAGTGATGAATACCGGGACAGGGAACACCGGGGAGCTGTTTTTT. J is TRBJ2-2 and V is TRBV11-3, with TRBD1 matching over 8 bases. Germline trimming cut 1 base from V and 1 base from J; bases unmatched to any gene: 11. Germline V CDR1 and CDR2: SGHNT, YENEEA. The CDR3 covers 19 residues.

This clonotype was counted a few times. V is TRBV7-6 and J is TRBJ1-6, with D possibly matching TRBD1 (5 bases). V lost 5 bases and J lost 9, with 26 bases in between. The CDR3 consists of 18 residues. The germline CDR1 and CDR2 sequences are SGHVS and FNYEAQ. CDR3 protein: CASSPQRGQGYGSSPLHF. CDR3 in DNA: TGTGCCAGCAGCCCCCAACGCGGACAAGGGTACGGTAGTTCACCCCTCCACTTT.

The rearrangement uses TRBV19 and TRBJ2-1; D is unclear. V gave up 8 bases and J gave up 4 bases, with 18 bases separating them. From germline, CDR1 is LNHDA and CDR2 SQIVND (reference sequence). This CDR3 contains 15 residues. The CDR3 reads CASSFGARLYNEQFF. The CDR3 DNA reads as TGTGCCAGTTCCTTTGGCGCCCGACTTTACAATGAGCAGTTCTTC.

In this sample, this clonotype turned up a few times. The chain uses TRBV18 and TRBJ2-7; unclear D gene. The CDR3 has 14 residues. Deletions cut 2 bases from V and 3 bases from J, with 11 bases between. CDR1 is KGHSH and CDR2 is LQKENI in the germline V gene. The CDR3 DNA reads TGTGCCAGCTCACCATTGGTGGCGTACTACGAGCAGTACTTC. Translating it yields CASSPLVAYYEQYF.

V and J are TRBV5-6 and TRBJ1-2, with TRBD1 matching over 8 bases. The junction had 5 bases not matched to a gene; V was cut back by 4 bases and J by 3 bases. The CDR3 has 14 residues. Germline V gene lookup returns CDR1 SGHDT and CDR2 YYEEEE. The CDR3 bases are TGTGCCAGCAGCGCCCTGACAGGGGACTATGGCTACACCTTC. The encoded protein is CASSALTGDYGYTF. Based on the CDR3 plus reference TRBV5-6 and TRBJ1-2, the full variable domain is DAGVTQSPTHLIKTRGQQVTLRCSPKSGHDTVSWYQQALGQGPQFIFQYYEEEERQRGNFPDRFSGHQFPNYSSELNVNALLLGDSALYLCASSALTGDYGYTFGSGTRLTVV.

The V and J genes are TRBV4-1 and TRBJ2-1, with 7 bases lining up with TRBD2. This CDR3 has 13 residues. Trimming took 5 bases from V and 9 from J; bases not matched to a gene: 7. In germline, CDR1 is MGHRA, CDR2 YSYEKL. For the CDR3, the DNA is TGCGCCAGCAGCGCGCGGGAGTTGGGTGAGCAGTTCTTC. Encoded protein: CASSARELGEQFF.

CDR3 DNA sequence: TGTGCCAGCAGTGAAGGTCCCCTTGTCGTCCTGACTTTC. It yields the protein CASSEGPLVVLTF. The chain carries TRBV2 and TRBJ2-6; D unclear. The V gene's germline CDR1 is SNHLY and CDR2 FYNNEI. This CDR3 is built from 13 residues. V was trimmed by 1 base and J by 12 bases, leaving 10 bases between them.

The gene calls are TRBV12-3 or TRBV12-4 and TRBJ1-3; 7 bases match TRBD1. CDR3 length equals 16 residues. V was pared by 6 bases and J by 0 bases, with 8 bases of the junction left unmatched. The CDR3 DNA is TGTGCCAGCAGCGGGACAGCCTACAGCTCTGGAAACACCATATATTTT. Translation gives CASSGTAYSSGNTIYF.

This chain joins TRBV14 and TRBJ2-3; TRBD1 matches 7 bases. Germline-derived CDR1 and CDR2 are SGHDN and FVKESK. Trimming took 1 base from V and 3 from J; bases not matched to a gene: 7. The CDR3 is 16 residues long. DNA for the CDR3: TGTGCCAGCAGCCAAGGGGACAGCGCCAAGACAGATACGCAGTATTTT. Translated: CASSQGDSAKTDTQYF. Looking up the rest from reference TRBV14 and TRBJ2-3 gives the full variable domain: EAGVTQFPSHSVIEKGQTVTLRCDPISGHDNLYWYRRVMGKEIKFLLHFVKESKQDESGMPNNRFLAERTGGTYSTLKVQPAELEDSGVYFCASSQGDSAKTDTQYFGPGTRLTVL.

The chain uses TRBV7-2 and TRBJ2-2; D unclear. The CDR3 loop spans 16 amino acids. V was trimmed by 3 bases and J by 1 base, leaving 12 bases between them. Germline CDR1 SGHTA, CDR2 FQGNSA. CDR3 amino acids: CASSLSMALNTGELFF. The DNA for the CDR3 is TGTGCCAGCAGCTTGTCAATGGCATTGAACACCGGGGAGCTGTTTTTT.

The chain combines TRBV7-6 with TRBJ2-7; TRBD2 matches at 11 bases. CDR3 length equals 17 residues. The germline V gene has CDR1 SGHVS and CDR2 FNYEAQ. The V gene end was trimmed by 1 base and the J gene end by 4 bases; junction bases not matched to a gene: 9. CDR3 sequence (DNA): TGTGCCAGCAGCTTAGAATCGGGGCTAGCGGGAGGTTACGAGCAGTACTTC. It yields the protein CASSLESGLAGGYEQYF.

This clonotype occurred a few times. The rearrangement links TRBV19 to TRBJ2-2; perhaps TRBD1 as D (5 bases). The CDR3 is 12 amino acids. Germline loops: CDR1 LNHDA, CDR2 SQIVND (reference sequence). Trimming pared 7 bases from V and 9 bases from J, leaving 12 bases between. CDR3 sequence (DNA): TGTGCCAGTACAAGGGGTGACTGGGAGCTGTTTTTT. It codes for CASTRGDWELFF. Complete variable domain (other parts from reference TRBV19 and TRBJ2-2): DGGITQSPKYLFRKEGQNVTLSCEQNLNHDAMYWYRQDPGQGLRLIYYSQIVNDFQKGDIAEGYSVSREKKESFPLTVTSAQKNPTAFYLCASTRGDWELFFGEGSRLTVL.

The chain is built from TRBV6-5 and TRBJ1-2; D is unresolved. CDR3 length: 16 residues. Germline V gene lookup returns CDR1 MNHEY and CDR2 SVGAGI. V lost 7 bases, J lost 2 bases, and 20 bases lay in between. The CDR3 region has the DNA TGTGCCAGCATGGTAAGGAACTACGTACTCAACTATGGCTACACCTTC. Its protein is CASMVRNYVLNYGYTF.

The rearrangement uses TRBV23-1 and TRBJ2-2; D is ambiguous. TRBV23-1 is given ORF status, its function remaining uncertain. The CDR3 is made up of 15 amino acids. Trimming shortened V by 0 bases and J by 9 bases, and 14 bases separated the two germline ends. The DNA of the CDR3 is TGCGCCAGCAGTCAATCCGATTGTGAACCGAGGGAGCTGTTTTTT. Encoded protein: CASSQSDCEPRELFF.

This clonotype came up many times. The chain carries TRBV12-3 or TRBV12-4 and TRBJ1-2; possibly TRBD1 for D (5 bases). The CDR3 is made up of 13 amino acids. V lost 5 bases, J lost 7 bases, and 14 bases lay in between. The DNA of the CDR3 is TGTGCCAGCAGTCTGGGTAGGGGCAGTGGCTACACCTTC. Its translation: CASSLGRGSGYTF.

This rearrangement joins TRBV6-2 or TRBV6-3 to TRBJ1-2; D is undetermined. This CDR3 contains 13 residues. Germline V gene lookup returns CDR1 MNHEY and CDR2 SVGEGT. Trimming pared 7 bases from V and 1 base from J, leaving 10 bases between. CDR3 in amino acids: CASTDARNYGYTF. DNA for the CDR3: TGTGCCAGCACCGATGCCCGTAACTATGGCTACACCTTC.

J is TRBJ2-6 and V is TRBV7-2, with D possibly being TRBD1 (6 bases). V was shortened by 3 bases and J by 2 bases, with 8 bases between the two germline ends. The CDR3 has 15 amino acids. Per germline, CDR1 SGHTA and CDR2 FQGNSA. CDR3 sequence: CASSFQGTGANVLTF. Written as DNA, the CDR3 is TGTGCCAGCAGCTTTCAGGGGACTGGGGCCAACGTCCTGACTTTC.

This clonotype was counted at least ten times. The rearrangement uses TRBV7-2 and TRBJ1-1, with a weak D call TRBD1 (5 bases). This CDR3 region has 13 residues. V was trimmed by 6 bases and J by 7 bases, leaving 15 bases between them. Per the germline V gene, CDR1 is SGHTA and CDR2 is FQGNSA. CDR3 nucleotides: TGTGCCAGCAGTACGGAGGACGGGGGTGAAGCTTTCTTT. Protein: CASSTEDGGEAFF.

This clonotype was picked up a small number of times. The chain recombines TRBV6-1 with TRBJ2-7; TRBD1 might be the D (5 bases). The germline V gene encodes CDR1 MNHNS and CDR2 SASEGT. This CDR3 is built from 14 residues. The V gene lost 2 bases and the J gene lost 2 bases, with 10 bases spanning the gap. As DNA, the CDR3 is TGTGCCAGCAGTGAAATCGACAGTACCTACGAGCAGTACTTC. It codes for CASSEIDSTYEQYF.

This rearrangement joins TRBV28 to TRBJ2-6; D not certain. The CDR3 runs to 14 residues. The V end lost 5 bases, the J end lost 0 bases, and 5 bases lay between the germline ends. Germline lookup yields CDR1 MDHEN and CDR2 SYDVKM. CDR3 region: CASSPASGANVLTF. CDR3 nucleotides: TGTGCCAGCAGTCCAGCCTCTGGGGCCAACGTCCTGACTTTC.

The chain couples TRBV27 to TRBJ2-1, with 8 bases aligning to TRBD1. This CDR3 is built from 12 residues. Germline loops: CDR1 MNHEY, CDR2 SMNVEV (reference sequence). After removal of 8 bases from V and 4 bases from J, the junction contained 1 base not matched to a gene. The CDR3 sequence: CASRTGYNEQFF. The CDR3 DNA sequence: TGTGCCAGCCGGACAGGGTACAATGAGCAGTTCTTC.

Only one count was recorded for this clonotype. The chain links TRBV5-1 to TRBJ1-3, with D perhaps TRBD1 (5 bases). Trimming took off 0 bases at V and 5 bases at J, with 12 bases between the two ends. Germline values: CDR1 SGHRS, CDR2 YFSETQ. This CDR3 is built from 15 residues. CDR3 nucleotides: TGCGCCAGCAGCTTGGTAGGGGACTACAGAAACACCATATATTTT. It yields the protein CASSLVGDYRNTIYF.